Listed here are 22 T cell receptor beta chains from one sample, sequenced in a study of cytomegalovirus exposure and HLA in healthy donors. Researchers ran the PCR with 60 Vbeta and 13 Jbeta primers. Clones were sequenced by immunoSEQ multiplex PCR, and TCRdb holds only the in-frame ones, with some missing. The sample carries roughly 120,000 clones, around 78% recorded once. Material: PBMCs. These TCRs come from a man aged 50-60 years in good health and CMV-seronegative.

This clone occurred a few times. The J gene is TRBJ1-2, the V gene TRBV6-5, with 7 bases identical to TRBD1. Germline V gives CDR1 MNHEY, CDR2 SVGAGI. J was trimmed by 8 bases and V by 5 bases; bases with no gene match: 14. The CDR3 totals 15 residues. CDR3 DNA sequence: TGTGCCAGCAGTCCTCCTTCGGACAGGAGGGAAGGCTACACCTTC. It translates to CASSPPSDRREGYTF.

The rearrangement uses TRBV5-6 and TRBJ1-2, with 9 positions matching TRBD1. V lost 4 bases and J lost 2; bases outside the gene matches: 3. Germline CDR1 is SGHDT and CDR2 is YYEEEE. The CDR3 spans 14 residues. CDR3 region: CASSQGQGNYGYTF. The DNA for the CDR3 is TGTGCCAGCAGCCAAGGACAGGGGAACTATGGCTACACCTTC.

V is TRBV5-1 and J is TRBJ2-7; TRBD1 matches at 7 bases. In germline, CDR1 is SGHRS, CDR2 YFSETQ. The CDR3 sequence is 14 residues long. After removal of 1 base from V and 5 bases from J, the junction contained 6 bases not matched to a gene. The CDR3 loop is CASSLTGEFDEQYF. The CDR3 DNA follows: TGCGCCAGCAGCTTGACAGGGGAGTTCGACGAGCAGTACTTC.

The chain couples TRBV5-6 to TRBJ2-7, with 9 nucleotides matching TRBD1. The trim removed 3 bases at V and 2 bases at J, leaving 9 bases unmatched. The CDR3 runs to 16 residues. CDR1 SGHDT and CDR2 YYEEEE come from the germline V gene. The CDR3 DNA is TGTGCCAGCAGCTATTCCCTGACAGGGGGTCCCTACGAGCAGTACTTC. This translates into CASSYSLTGGPYEQYF.

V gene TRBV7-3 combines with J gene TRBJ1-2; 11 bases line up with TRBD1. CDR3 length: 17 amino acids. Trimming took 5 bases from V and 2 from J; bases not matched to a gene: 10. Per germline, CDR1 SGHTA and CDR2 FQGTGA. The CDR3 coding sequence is TGTGCCAGCAGCGACCGGGACAGGGGGAACCTAAACTATGGCTACACCTTC. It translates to CASSDRDRGNLNYGYTF.

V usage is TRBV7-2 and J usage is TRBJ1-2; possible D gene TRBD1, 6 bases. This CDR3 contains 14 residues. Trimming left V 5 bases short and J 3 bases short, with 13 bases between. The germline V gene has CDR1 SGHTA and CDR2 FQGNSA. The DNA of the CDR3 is TGTGCCAGCAGCGGGGGCCCAGGGGACTATGGCTACACCTTC. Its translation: CASSGGPGDYGYTF.

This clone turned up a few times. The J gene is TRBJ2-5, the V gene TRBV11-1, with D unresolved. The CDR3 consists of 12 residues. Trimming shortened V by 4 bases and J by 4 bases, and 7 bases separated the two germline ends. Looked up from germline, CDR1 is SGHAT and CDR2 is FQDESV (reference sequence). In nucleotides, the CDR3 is TGTGCCAGCAGCTCCGTGCGAGAGACCCAGTACTTC. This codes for CASSSVRETQYF.

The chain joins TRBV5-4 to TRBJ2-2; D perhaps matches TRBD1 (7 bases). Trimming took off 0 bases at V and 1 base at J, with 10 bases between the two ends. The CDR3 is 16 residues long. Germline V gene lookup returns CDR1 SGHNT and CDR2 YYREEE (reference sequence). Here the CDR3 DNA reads TGTGCCAGCAGCTTGGGGGGGGACAGGAACACCGGGGAGCTGTTTTTT. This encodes CASSLGGDRNTGELFF. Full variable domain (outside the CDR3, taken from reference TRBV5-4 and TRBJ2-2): ETGVTQSPTHLIKTRGQQVTLRCSSQSGHNTVSWYQQALGQGPQFIFQYYREEENGRGNFPPRFSGLQFPNYSSELNVNALELDDSALYLCASSLGGDRNTGELFFGEGSRLTVL.

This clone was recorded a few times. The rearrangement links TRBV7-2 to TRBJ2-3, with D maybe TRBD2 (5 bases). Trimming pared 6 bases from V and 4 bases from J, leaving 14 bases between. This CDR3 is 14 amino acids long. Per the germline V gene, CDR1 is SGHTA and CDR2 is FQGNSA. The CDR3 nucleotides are TGTGCCAGCAGTTCCACACGGGGTCCAGATACGCAGTATTTT. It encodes CASSSTRGPDTQYF.

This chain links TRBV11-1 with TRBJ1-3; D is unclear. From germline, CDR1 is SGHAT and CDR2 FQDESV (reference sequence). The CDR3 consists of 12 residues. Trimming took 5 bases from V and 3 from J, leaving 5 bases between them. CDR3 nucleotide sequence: TGTGCCAGCAGCACTTATGGAAACACCATATATTTT. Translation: CASSTYGNTIYF. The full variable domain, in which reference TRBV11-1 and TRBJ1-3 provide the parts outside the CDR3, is EAEVAQSPRYKITEKSQAVAFWCDPISGHATLYWYRQILGQGPELLVQFQDESVVDDSQLPKDRFSAERLKGVDSTLKIQPAELGDSAMYLCASSTYGNTIYFGEGSWLTVV.

The CDR3 loop reads CASSYSGGYGYTF. The CDR3 region has the DNA TGTGCCAGCAGTTACTCAGGGGGTTATGGCTACACCTTC. This chain joins TRBV6-5 and TRBJ1-2; D possibly corresponds to TRBD1 (6 bases). V lost 0 bases and J lost 5, with 7 bases in between. The CDR3 spans 13 residues. CDR1 and CDR2 from the germline V gene are MNHEY and SVGAGI.

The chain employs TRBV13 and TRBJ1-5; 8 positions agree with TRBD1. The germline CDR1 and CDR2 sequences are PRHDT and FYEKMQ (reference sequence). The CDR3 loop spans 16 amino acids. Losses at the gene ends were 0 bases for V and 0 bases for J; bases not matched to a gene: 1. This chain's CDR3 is CASSLGTGDSNQPQHF. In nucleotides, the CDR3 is TGTGCCAGCAGCTTAGGGACAGGGGATAGCAATCAGCCCCAGCATTTT.

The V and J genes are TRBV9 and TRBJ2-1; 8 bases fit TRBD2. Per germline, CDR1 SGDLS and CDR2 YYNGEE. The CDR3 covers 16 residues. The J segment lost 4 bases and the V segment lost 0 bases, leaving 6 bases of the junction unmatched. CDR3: CASSVVRSGGYNEQFF. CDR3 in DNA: TGTGCCAGCAGCGTAGTCAGGTCGGGGGGGTACAATGAGCAGTTCTTC.

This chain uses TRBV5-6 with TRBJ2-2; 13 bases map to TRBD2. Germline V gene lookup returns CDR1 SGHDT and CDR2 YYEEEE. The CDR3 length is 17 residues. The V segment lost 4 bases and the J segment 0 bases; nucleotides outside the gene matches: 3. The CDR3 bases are TGTGCCAGCAGCAGACTAGCGGGGGGCTCGAACACCGGGGAGCTGTTTTTT. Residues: CASSRLAGGSNTGELFF.

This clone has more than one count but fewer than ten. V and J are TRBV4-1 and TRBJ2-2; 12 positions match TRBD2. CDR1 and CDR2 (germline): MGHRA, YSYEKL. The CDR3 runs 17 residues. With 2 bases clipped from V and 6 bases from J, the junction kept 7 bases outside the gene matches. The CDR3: CASSQPLAGGKSGELFF. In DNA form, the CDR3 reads TGCGCCAGCAGCCAACCACTAGCGGGGGGAAAGTCCGGGGAGCTGTTTTTT.

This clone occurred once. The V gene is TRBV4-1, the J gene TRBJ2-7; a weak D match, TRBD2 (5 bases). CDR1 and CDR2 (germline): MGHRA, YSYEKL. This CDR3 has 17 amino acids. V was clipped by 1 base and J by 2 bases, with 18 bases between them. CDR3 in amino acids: CASSQGLLRAPTYEQYF. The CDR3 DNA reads TGCGCCAGCAGCCAAGGATTATTGAGGGCTCCCACCTACGAGCAGTACTTC.

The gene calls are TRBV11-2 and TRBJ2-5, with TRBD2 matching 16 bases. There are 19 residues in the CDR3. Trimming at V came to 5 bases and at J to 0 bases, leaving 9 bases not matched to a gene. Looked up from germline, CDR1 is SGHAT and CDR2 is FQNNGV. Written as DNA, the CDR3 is TGTGCCAGCAGCCCCCGGGGACTAGCGGGGGGGGCGTACCAAGAGACCCAGTACTTC. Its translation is CASSPRGLAGGAYQETQYF.

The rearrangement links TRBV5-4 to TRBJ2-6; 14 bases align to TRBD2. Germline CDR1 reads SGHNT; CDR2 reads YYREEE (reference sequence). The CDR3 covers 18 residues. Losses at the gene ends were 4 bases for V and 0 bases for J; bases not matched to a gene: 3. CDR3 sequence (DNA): TGTGCCAGCAGCCCGGGACTAGCGGGGGTCTCTGGGGCCAACGTCCTGACTTTC. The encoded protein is CASSPGLAGVSGANVLTF.

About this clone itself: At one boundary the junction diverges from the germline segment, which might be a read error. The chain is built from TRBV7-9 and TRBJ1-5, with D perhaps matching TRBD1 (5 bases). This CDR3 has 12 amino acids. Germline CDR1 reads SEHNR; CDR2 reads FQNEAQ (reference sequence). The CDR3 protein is CSSSRGDQPQHF. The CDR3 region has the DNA TGTTCCAGCAGCCGGGGGGATCAGCCCCAGCATTTT. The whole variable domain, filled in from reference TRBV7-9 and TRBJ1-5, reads DTGVSQNPRHKITKRGQNVTFRCDPISEHNRLYWYRQTLGQGPEFLTYFQNEAQLEKSRLLSDRFSAERPKGSFSTLEIQRTEQGDSAMYLCSSSRGDQPQHFGDGTRLSIL.

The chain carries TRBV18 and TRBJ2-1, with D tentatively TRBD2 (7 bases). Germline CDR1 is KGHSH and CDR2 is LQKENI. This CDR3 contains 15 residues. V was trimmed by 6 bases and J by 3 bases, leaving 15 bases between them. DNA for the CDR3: TGTGCCAGCTCCAAGGGGGAGGGGAGCTACAATGAGCAGTTCTTC. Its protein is CASSKGEGSYNEQFF.

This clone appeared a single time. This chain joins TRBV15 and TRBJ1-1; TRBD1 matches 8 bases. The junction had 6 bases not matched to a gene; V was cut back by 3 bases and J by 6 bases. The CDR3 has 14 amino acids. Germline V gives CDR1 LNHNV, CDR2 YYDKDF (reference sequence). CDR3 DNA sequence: TGTGCCACCAGCAGGGACTCCAGGGGGCCTGAAGCTTTCTTT. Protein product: CATSRDSRGPEAFF. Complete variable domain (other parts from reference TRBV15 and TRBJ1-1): DAMVIQNPRYQVTQFGKPVTLSCSQTLNHNVMYWYQQKSSQAPKLLFHYYDKDFNNEADTPDNFQSRRPNTSFCFLDIRSPGLGDTAMYLCATSRDSRGPEAFFGQGTRLTVV.

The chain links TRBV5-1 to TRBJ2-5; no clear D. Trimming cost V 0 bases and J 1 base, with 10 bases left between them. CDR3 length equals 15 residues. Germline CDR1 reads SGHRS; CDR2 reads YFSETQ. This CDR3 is CASSLVERTQETQYF. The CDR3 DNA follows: TGCGCCAGCAGCTTGGTCGAGCGTACCCAAGAGACCCAGTACTTC.